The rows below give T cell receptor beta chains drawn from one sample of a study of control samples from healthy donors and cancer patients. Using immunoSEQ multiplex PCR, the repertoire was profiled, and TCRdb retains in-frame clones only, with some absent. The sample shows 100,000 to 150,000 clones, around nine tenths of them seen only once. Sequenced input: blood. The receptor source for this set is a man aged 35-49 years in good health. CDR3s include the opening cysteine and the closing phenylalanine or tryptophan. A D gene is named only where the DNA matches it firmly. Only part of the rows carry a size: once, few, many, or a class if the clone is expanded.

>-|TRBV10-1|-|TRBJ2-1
CASSETGSYNEQFF
TGCGCCAGCAGTGAGACGGGCTCCTACAATGAGCAGTTCTTC
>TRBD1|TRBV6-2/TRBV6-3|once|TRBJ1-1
CASSFVFPGTGGPEAFF
TGTGCCAGCAGTTTCGTATTCCCCGGGACAGGGGGCCCTGAAGCTTTCTTT
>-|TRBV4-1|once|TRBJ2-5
CASSRHEDGTQETQYF
TGCGCCAGCAGCCGCCACGAGGATGGAACCCAAGAGACCCAGTACTTC
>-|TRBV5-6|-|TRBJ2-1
CASSPPPAGARINEQFF
TGTGCCAGCAGTCCCCCCCCGGCGGGGGCCCGTATCAATGAGCAGTTCTTC
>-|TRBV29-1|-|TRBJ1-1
CSGGRPNTEAFF
TGCAGCGGGGGACGACCTAACACTGAAGCTTTCTTT
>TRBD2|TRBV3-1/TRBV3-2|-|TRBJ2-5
CASSRAGLAGLQETQYF
TGTGCCAGCAGCCGAGCAGGGCTAGCGGGGCTCCAAGAGACCCAGTACTTC
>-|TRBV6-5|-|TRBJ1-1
CASRSRTEAFF
TGTGCCAGCAGGTCGCGCACTGAAGCTTTCTTT
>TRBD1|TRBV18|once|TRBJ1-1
CASSPGTPRTGNTEAFF
TGTGCCAGCTCACCAGGAACACCACGGACAGGGAACACTGAAGCTTTCTTT
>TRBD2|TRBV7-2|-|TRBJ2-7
CASSLRAGLAGSYEQYF
TGTGCCAGCAGCCTAAGGGCCGGACTAGCGGGGTCCTACGAGCAGTACTTC
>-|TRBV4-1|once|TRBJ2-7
CATGPDGPYEQYF
TGCGCCACCGGGCCGGACGGTCCCTACGAGCAGTACTTC
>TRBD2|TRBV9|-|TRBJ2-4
CASSSGSLAGAKNIQYF
TGTGCCAGCAGCTCGGGCTCGTTAGCGGGAGCCAAAAACATTCAGTACTTC
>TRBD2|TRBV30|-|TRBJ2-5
CAWSSRTSGDSQETQYF
TGTGCCTGGAGTTCCCGGACTAGCGGGGACTCACAAGAGACCCAGTACTTC
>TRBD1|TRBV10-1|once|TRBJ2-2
CASSGTGGEHRGAVF
TGCGCCAGCAGTGGGACAGGGGGCGAACACCGGGGAGCTGTTTTT
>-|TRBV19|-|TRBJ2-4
CASSIMGDIQYF
TGTGCCAGTAGTATTATGGGCGACATTCAGTACTTC
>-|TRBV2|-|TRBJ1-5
CASSLGRDLSNQPQHF
TGTGCCAGCTCCCTGGGGCGGGACCTAAGCAATCAGCCCCAGCATTTT
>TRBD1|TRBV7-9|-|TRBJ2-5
CASSLPPSARTGGRETQYF
TGTGCCAGCAGCTTACCACCCTCGGCCCGGACAGGGGGACGAGAGACCCAGTACTTC
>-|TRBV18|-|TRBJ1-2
CASSPAGEGYGYTF
TGTGCCAGCTCACCCGCAGGGGAGGGCTATGGCTACACCTTC
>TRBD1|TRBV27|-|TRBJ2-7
CASSKTGLESYEQYF
TGTGCCAGCAGCAAGACAGGGTTAGAATCCTACGAGCAGTACTTC
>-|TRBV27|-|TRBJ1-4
CASSRLNEKLFF
TGTGCCAGCAGCCGACTGAATGAAAAACTGTTTTTT
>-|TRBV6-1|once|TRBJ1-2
CASSEFGRANYGYTF
TGTGCCAGCAGTGAATTTGGCAGGGCGAACTATGGCTACACCTTC
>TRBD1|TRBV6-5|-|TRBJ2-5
CASSYLGQNQETQYF
TGTGCCAGCAGTTACTTGGGACAGAACCAAGAGACCCAGTACTTC
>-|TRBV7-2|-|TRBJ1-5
CASSTDGSGFQPQHF
TGTGCCAGCAGCACAGATGGGTCAGGGTTTCAGCCCCAGCATTTT
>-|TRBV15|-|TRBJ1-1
CATSKSDRGVEAFF
TGTGCCACCAGCAAAAGCGACAGAGGGGTTGAAGCTTTCTTT
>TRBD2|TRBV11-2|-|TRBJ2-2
CASSLYAGTSASGELFF
TGTGCCAGCAGCTTGTATGCCGGGACTAGCGCTAGCGGGGAGCTGTTTTTT
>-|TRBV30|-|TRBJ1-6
CAWNHPQVRNNSPLHF
TGTGCCTGGAACCACCCCCAGGTCCGAAATAATTCACCCCTCCACTTT
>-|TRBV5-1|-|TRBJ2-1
CASSLGGQHNEQFF
TGCGCCAGCAGCTTGGGGGGACAACACAATGAGCAGTTCTTC
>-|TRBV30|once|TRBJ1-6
CARTGALLDGPLHF
TGTGCCCGGACGGGGGCCCTCCTAGACGGACCCCTCCACTTT